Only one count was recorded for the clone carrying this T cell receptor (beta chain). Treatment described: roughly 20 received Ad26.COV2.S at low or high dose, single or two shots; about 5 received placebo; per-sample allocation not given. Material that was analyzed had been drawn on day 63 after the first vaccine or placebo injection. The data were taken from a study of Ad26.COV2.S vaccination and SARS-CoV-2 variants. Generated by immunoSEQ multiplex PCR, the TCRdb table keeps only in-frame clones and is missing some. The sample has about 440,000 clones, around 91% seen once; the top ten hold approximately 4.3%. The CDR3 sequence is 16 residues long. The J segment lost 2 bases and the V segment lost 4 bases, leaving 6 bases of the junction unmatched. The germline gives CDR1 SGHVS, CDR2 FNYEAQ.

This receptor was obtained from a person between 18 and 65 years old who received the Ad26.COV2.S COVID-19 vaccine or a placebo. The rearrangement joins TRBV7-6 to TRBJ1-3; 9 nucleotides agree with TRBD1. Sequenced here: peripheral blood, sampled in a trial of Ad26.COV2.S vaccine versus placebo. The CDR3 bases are TGTGCCAGCAGCTCACCCTGGACAGGGGCTGGAAACACCATATATTTT. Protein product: CASSSPWTGAGNTIYF.